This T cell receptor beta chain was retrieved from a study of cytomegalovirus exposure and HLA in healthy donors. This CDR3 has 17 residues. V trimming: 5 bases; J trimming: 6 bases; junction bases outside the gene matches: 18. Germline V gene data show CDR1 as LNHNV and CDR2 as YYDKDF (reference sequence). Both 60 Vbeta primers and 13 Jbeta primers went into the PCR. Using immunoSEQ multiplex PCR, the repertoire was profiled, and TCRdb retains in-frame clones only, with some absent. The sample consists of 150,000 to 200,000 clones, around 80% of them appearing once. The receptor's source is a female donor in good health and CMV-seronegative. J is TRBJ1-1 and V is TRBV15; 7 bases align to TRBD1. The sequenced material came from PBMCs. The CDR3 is CATSWRTGRSGIAEAFF. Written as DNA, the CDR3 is TGTGCCACCAGCTGGAGGACAGGACGGTCCGGTATCGCTGAAGCTTTCTTT.